The 18 T cell receptor beta chains below come from one sample, sequenced in a study of human T cells and chemical hapten exposure. Sequencing started from total RNA isolated from unfractionated whole blood. MiXCR was run by TCRdb on the 5' RACE reads, yielding one entry per CDR3 protein. The table lists around 100,000 distinct CDR3 sequences, 15% to 20% of them singletons. The source is a human donor in good health.

This clonotype was found a few times. The chain recombines TRBV28 with TRBJ2-5; unclear D gene. V was cut by 2 bases and J by 5 bases, with 12 bases left in between. The CDR3 runs 14 residues. Germline CDR1 and CDR2: MDHEN and SYDVKM. As DNA, the CDR3 is TGTGCCAGCAGTTTACCTTTGGTTGGGGAGACCCAGTACTTC. This gives the protein CASSLPLVGETQYF.

V and J are TRBV12-3 or TRBV12-4 and TRBJ2-2; 13 nucleotides align to TRBD2. This CDR3 is 15 amino acids long. The junction had 2 bases not matched to a gene; V was cut back by 6 bases and J by 4 bases. In DNA form, the CDR3 reads TGTGCCAGCAGACTAGCGGGAGGGCCCACCGGGGAGCTGTTTTTT. It translates to CASRLAGGPTGELFF.

The rearrangement links TRBV3-1 to TRBJ2-2; D is perhaps TRBD2 (6 bases). The germline V gene has CDR1 LGHDT and CDR2 YNNKEL (reference sequence). V lost 4 bases and J lost 1, with 16 bases in between. The CDR3 runs to 17 residues. The CDR3 here is CASSRPRDLQNTGELFF. The CDR3, as DNA: TGTGCCAGCAGCCGCCCGCGGGACTTACAGAACACCGGGGAGCTGTTTTTT.

This clonotype was picked up a small number of times. This chain joins TRBV6-6 and TRBJ2-1; D is unclear. Germline assignment: CDR1 MNHNY and CDR2 SVGAGI (reference sequence). This CDR3 has 13 residues. Trimming took 4 bases from V and 7 from J, leaving 11 bases between them. Written as DNA, the CDR3 is TGTGCCAGCAGTTCCCCAAATAGTAATGAGCAGTTCTTC. Protein: CASSSPNSNEQFF.

This clonotype was seen a handful of times. This rearrangement joins TRBV7-9 to TRBJ2-7; 7 bases align to TRBD1. V was clipped by 2 bases and J by 2 bases; unmatched bases: 3. Germline values: CDR1 SEHNR, CDR2 FQNEAQ (reference sequence). The CDR3 covers 14 residues. The CDR3 loop is CASSLTGDTYEQYF. CDR3 sequence (DNA): TGTGCCAGCAGCTTAACAGGGGATACCTACGAGCAGTACTTC.

The genes are TRBV28 and TRBJ1-5; no reliable D call. Trimming pared 6 bases from V and 4 bases from J, leaving 10 bases between. The germline V gene encodes CDR1 MDHEN and CDR2 SYDVKM. The CDR3 sequence is 13 residues long. The CDR3 nucleotides are TGTGCCAGCAGCACCGGAGGGAATCAGCCCCAGCATTTT. Amino acid sequence: CASSTGGNQPQHF. Full variable domain (rest looked up from reference TRBV28 and TRBJ1-5): DVKVTQSSRYLVKRTGEKVFLECVQDMDHENMFWYRQDPGLGLRLIYFSYDVKMKEKGDIPEGYSVSREKKERFSLILESASTNQTSMYLCASSTGGNQPQHFGDGTRLSIL.

This clonotype has a handful of counts. J is TRBJ2-6 and V is TRBV20-1; 10 bases are shared with TRBD2. V shed 6 bases and J 2 bases; nucleotides not matched to a gene: 7. Looked up from germline, CDR1 is DFQATT and CDR2 is SNEGSKA (reference sequence). The CDR3 covers 16 residues. CDR3 sequence (DNA): TGCAGTGCCTTAGGGCTAGCGGGAGCTGGGGCCAACGTCCTGACTTTC. Translated: CSALGLAGAGANVLTF.

The gene calls are TRBV7-9 and TRBJ2-5, with TRBD2 identical over 15 bases. In germline, CDR1 is SEHNR, CDR2 FQNEAQ (reference sequence). This CDR3 has 18 amino acids. Germline trimming cut 5 bases from V and 2 bases from J; bases unmatched to any gene: 9. CDR3 region: CASSPWTSGRARQETQYF. In DNA form, the CDR3 reads TGTGCCAGCAGCCCTTGGACTAGCGGGAGGGCGCGGCAAGAGACCCAGTACTTC. The complete variable domain, with remaining parts taken from reference TRBV7-9 and TRBJ2-5, reads DTGVSQNPRHKITKRGQNVTFRCDPISEHNRLYWYRQTLGQGPEFLTYFQNEAQLEKSRLLSDRFSAERPKGSFSTLEIQRTEQGDSAMYLCASSPWTSGRARQETQYFGPGTRLLVL.

This chain joins TRBV6-1 and TRBJ1-1, with a tentative D call TRBD1 (6 bases). The length of the CDR3 is 13 residues. Trimming pared 6 bases from V and 5 bases from J, leaving 13 bases between. The germline gives CDR1 MNHNS, CDR2 SASEGT. CDR3 DNA: TGTGCCAGCAGCGCCACAGGGAAGACTGAAGCTTTCTTT. This translates into CASSATGKTEAFF.

The rearrangement uses TRBV7-3 and TRBJ2-3; 13 bases match TRBD2. The germline V gene has CDR1 SGHTA and CDR2 FQGTGA. The CDR3 runs 18 residues. Trimming took 4 bases from V and 4 from J; bases not matched to a gene: 11. This CDR3 is CASSSWTSGSPSADTQYF. The DNA of the CDR3 is TGTGCCAGCAGCTCTTGGACTAGCGGGAGTCCCTCCGCAGATACGCAGTATTTT.

This clonotype occurred a few times. V and J are TRBV27 and TRBJ2-1, with TRBD1 matching 10 bases. In germline, CDR1 is MNHEY, CDR2 SMNVEV (reference sequence). V lost 6 bases, J lost 7 bases, and 9 bases stayed unmatched. The CDR3 spans 15 residues. The CDR3 loop reads CASRNPGQGWNEQFF. CDR3 sequence (DNA): TGTGCCAGCAGAAATCCGGGACAGGGGTGGAATGAGCAGTTCTTC.

This clonotype was found a few times. This rearrangement joins TRBV29-1 to TRBJ2-1; possible D gene TRBD2, 5 bases. This CDR3 region has 13 residues. Per the germline V gene, CDR1 is SQVTM and CDR2 is ANQGSEA. V was pared by 5 bases and J by 8 bases, with 16 bases between. The CDR3 loop reads CSVLDSRGDEQFF. DNA for the CDR3: TGCAGCGTTCTGGACTCCCGGGGTGATGAGCAGTTCTTC.

On this clonotype itself: The DNA is left out, because the CDR3 cannot be placed on it with certainty; the CDR3 is given as TCRdb lists it. V and J are TRBV28 and TRBJ1-1; the table's D gene call, TRBD1, was not cross checked with the DNA. Inclusive of both ends, the CDR3 amounts to 15 amino acids. Germline CDR1 MDHEN, CDR2 SYDVKM. CDR3 region: CASSSSWGRRTEAFF.

The chain recombines TRBV28 with TRBJ1-1; possibly TRBD1 for D (6 bases). The CDR3 is made up of 16 amino acids. V was cut by 5 bases and J by 5 bases, with 21 bases left in between. Germline V gives CDR1 MDHEN, CDR2 SYDVKM. The chain's CDR3 is CASSRTGGGVYTEAFF. Written as DNA, the CDR3 is TGTGCCAGCAGTAGGACCGGGGGCGGCGTGTATACTGAAGCTTTCTTT.

This chain connects TRBV6-5 to TRBJ2-3, with D possibly matching TRBD2 (6 bases). The V and J ends lost 1 base and 0 bases respectively, with 14 bases between them. Germline V gene lookup returns CDR1 MNHEY and CDR2 SVGAGI. The CDR3 covers 17 residues. The CDR3 loop is CASSYLPGATSTDTQYF. The CDR3 DNA reads TGTGCCAGCAGTTACTTGCCGGGAGCGACTAGCACAGATACGCAGTATTTT.

For the CDR3, the DNA is TGCAGCGTTGACGGGGCGGGCCAACGGTCGGAGACCCAGTACTTC. Translating gives CSVDGAGQRSETQYF. J is TRBJ2-5 and V is TRBV29-1; perhaps D is TRBD1 or TRBD2 (5 bases each). The CDR3 has 15 residues. Germline V CDR1 and CDR2: SQVTM, ANQGSEA. The V and J ends lost 3 bases and 5 bases respectively, with 19 bases between them.

This clonotype was counted a few times. The chain has TRBV28 and TRBJ2-7; D unclear. V shed 4 bases and J shed 0 bases, with 7 bases lying between them. The germline V gene encodes CDR1 MDHEN and CDR2 SYDVKM. This CDR3 comprises 13 residues. The CDR3 DNA is TGTGCCAGCAGTTCCGGGCCCTCCTACGAGCAGTACTTC. The encoded protein is CASSSGPSYEQYF.

This clonotype showed up just a few times. V is TRBV7-9 and J is TRBJ1-1, with D tentatively TRBD1 (5 bases). V was trimmed by 3 bases and J by 8 bases, leaving 19 bases between them. Per the germline V gene, CDR1 is SEHNR and CDR2 is FQNEAQ (reference sequence). CDR3 length equals 15 residues. The CDR3 loop reads CASSFSAGALGEAFF. CDR3 in DNA: TGTGCCAGCAGCTTTTCCGCCGGGGCTTTAGGAGAAGCTTTCTTT. Drawing the rest from reference TRBV7-9 and TRBJ1-1, the complete variable domain is DTGVSQNPRHKITKRGQNVTFRCDPISEHNRLYWYRQTLGQGPEFLTYFQNEAQLEKSRLLSDRFSAERPKGSFSTLEIQRTEQGDSAMYLCASSFSAGALGEAFFGQGTRLTVV.